This paragraph covers one T cell receptor beta chain sequence. With 4 bases removed from V and 5 bases from J, the gap between germline ends came to 9 bases. The CDR3 runs to 13 residues. CDR1 is MNHEY, CDR2 SVGAGI, per germline. This entry is derived from a study of blood T cell repertoires in COVID-19. Assay used: immunoSEQ multiplex PCR; TCRdb lists only in-frame clones, some missing. Of 85,000 to 90,000 clones in the sample, 89% were seen once. The TCR was taken from a woman aged 80 or over with active COVID-19. V usage is TRBV6-5 and J usage is TRBJ2-1, with D hard to call. The sample was peripheral blood. CDR3 residues: CASSSTLNNEQFF. As DNA, the CDR3 is TGTGCCAGCAGTTCTACGCTAAACAATGAGCAGTTCTTC.